Reported below is one TCR beta chain. V gave up 0 bases and J gave up 4 bases; unmatched junction bases: 7. The CDR3 is 17 amino acids. Germline CDR1 and CDR2: LGHDT and YNNKEL (reference sequence). The sample is drawn from a study of blood T cell repertoires in COVID-19. Study as a whole: Acute and convalescent COVID-19 samples came from the United States, Italy and Spain.

Sequencing was performed with immunoSEQ multiplex PCR; in TCRdb, only in-frame clones are kept and a portion is missing. The sample contains around 370,000 clones, about 87% of which appear only once. The gene calls are TRBV3-1 (or the pseudogene TRBV3-2) and TRBJ2-3, with 10 bases lining up with TRBD2. This sequence was found in a woman aged 50 to 60 with COVID-19, enrolled during active disease. Sequencing was carried out using peripheral blood. The CDR3 is CASSQDLAGVTSDTQYF. The CDR3 region has the DNA TGTGCCAGCAGCCAAGATCTAGCGGGAGTGACCTCAGATACGCAGTATTTT.